The sequence of this TCR beta chain was determined in a study of blood T cells in healthy people across ages. Germline assignment: CDR1 DFQATT and CDR2 SNEGSKA (reference sequence). The CDR3 totals 18 residues. Losses at the gene ends were 2 bases for V and 3 bases for J; bases not matched to a gene: 12. A second about 6 to 12 cycle PCR used barcoded and J-beta primers. TCRdb itself ran the 5' RACE reads through MiXCR, one entry per CDR3 protein. Of 800,000 or so distinct CDR3 sequences listed, around 50% are singletons. Sequenced sample: blood. The receptor was derived from a man older than 75 in good health. V and J are TRBV20-1 and TRBJ2-1, with TRBD2 matching over 11 bases. DNA of the CDR3: TGCAGTGCTAGAAGGTCTAGCGGGAGGAGGGGGATCTACAATGAGCAGTTCTTC. Amino acid sequence: CSARRSSGRRGIYNEQFF.